The rows below give T cell receptor beta chains drawn from one sample of a study of blood T cell repertoires in COVID-19. Produced via immunoSEQ multiplex PCR; TCRdb's table is partial and in-frame only. The sample yields about 11,000 clones, about 87% seen once. Sequenced material: peripheral blood. All receptors derive from a human donor in a cohort sampled during active COVID-19. Each CDR3 is given with its conserved first and last residue. A D gene is named only where the DNA matches it firmly. The size entry is marked missing in some rows and otherwise reads once, few, many or a size class.

V	size	J	D	CDR3	DNA
TRBV7-9	NA	TRBJ1-1	NA	CASSLDITGTEAFF	TGTGCCAGCAGCTTAGATATAACAGGGACTGAAGCTTTCTTT
TRBV7-2	NA	TRBJ2-7	TRBD1	CASSSDRGPGYEQYF	TGTGCCAGCAGTTCAGACAGGGGGCCAGGGTACGAGCAGTACTTC
TRBV3-1/TRBV3-2	few	TRBJ2-3	TRBD2	CASSRLAASTDTQYF	TGTGCCAGCAGCCGTCTAGCGGCCAGCACAGATACGCAGTATTTT
TRBV15	once	TRBJ2-1	TRBD1	CATSGGGTGIYNEQFF	TGTGCCACCAGCGGGGGTGGGACAGGAATATACAATGAGCAGTTCTTC
TRBV5-1	NA	TRBJ1-6	TRBD1	CASRWTGENSPLHF	TGCGCCAGCAGGTGGACAGGAGAAAATTCACCCCTCCACTTT
TRBV4-1	NA	TRBJ2-4	NA	CASSLLPLAKNIQYF	TGCGCCAGCAGCCTCCTACCGTTAGCCAAAAACATTCAGTACTTC
TRBV3-1/TRBV3-2	NA	TRBJ2-3	TRBD2	CASRSSGRSGDTQYF	TGTGCCAGCAGGAGTAGCGGGAGGTCAGGAGATACGCAGTATTTT
TRBV6-5	NA	TRBJ1-6	TRBD1	CASSYQGTGTSPLHF	TGTGCCAGCAGTTACCAGGGGACAGGGACCTCACCCCTCCACTTT
TRBV5-1	NA	TRBJ1-2	TRBD1	CASSLPTGDRQGVDYGYTF	TGCGCCAGCAGCTTACCGACAGGGGACCGACAGGGGGTAGACTATGGCTACACCTTC
TRBV27	NA	TRBJ2-7	TRBD1	CASSWGQGAYEQYF	TGTGCCAGCAGTTGGGGACAGGGGGCCTACGAGCAGTACTTC
TRBV7-9	NA	TRBJ2-5	NA	CASSGNWEKGETQYF	TGTGCCAGCAGCGGGAATTGGGAGAAGGGTGAGACCCAGTACTTC
TRBV19	NA	TRBJ2-7	TRBD2	CASSAAGLAGDSYEQYF	TGTGCCAGTAGCGCCGCAGGGCTAGCGGGAGATTCTTACGAGCAGTACTTC
TRBV28	NA	TRBJ1-6	NA	CASSRTTGNSPLHF	TGTGCCAGTTCTCGAACCACGGGGAATTCACCCCTCCACTTT
TRBV28	NA	TRBJ2-3	NA	CASSERAWDTQYF	TGTGCCAGCTCCGAGAGGGCCTGGGATACGCAGTATTTT
TRBV27	NA	TRBJ1-1	TRBD1	CASVTRRQGARTEAFF	TGTGCCAGCGTTACCAGGAGACAGGGGGCGCGGACTGAAGCTTTCTTT
TRBV4-1	NA	TRBJ2-7	TRBD1	CASGAPGTGSYEQYF	TGCGCCAGCGGGGCACCCGGGACAGGGTCCTACGAGCAGTACTTC
TRBV5-6	NA	TRBJ2-1	NA	CASSLGGGYQKQFF	TGTGCCAGCAGCTTGGGCGGTGGGTACCAAAAGCAGTTCTTC
TRBV5-8	NA	TRBJ2-7	NA	CASSKGQRVEQYF	TGTGCCAGCAGCAAGGGACAGCGGGTCGAGCAGTACTTC
TRBV5-1	large	TRBJ2-5	TRBD1	CASSLGQGAGVTQYF	TGCGCCAGCAGCTTGGGACAGGGGGCCGGAGTGACCCAGTACTTC
TRBV7-8	NA	TRBJ2-7	NA	CASSFTGFSYEQYF	TGTGCCAGCAGCTTTACCGGGTTCTCCTACGAGCAGTACTTC
TRBV11-2	once	TRBJ1-3	TRBD1	CASSSTGFSANTIYF	TGTGCCAGCAGCTCGACAGGGTTCTCTGCAAACACCATATATTTT
TRBV3-1/TRBV3-2	once	TRBJ1-6	NA	CASSQVTGDNSPLHF	TGTGCCAGCAGCCAAGTCACAGGTGACAATTCACCCCTCCACTTT
TRBV11-2	NA	TRBJ2-2	NA	CASSLAGTARELFF	TGTGCCAGCAGCTTAGCAGGCACGGCCCGGGAGCTGTTTTTT
TRBV19	NA	TRBJ1-5	TRBD1	CASSNQGARGNQPQHF	TGTGCCAGTAGTAATCAGGGGGCGCGAGGCAATCAGCCCCAGCATTTT
TRBV10-1	NA	TRBJ2-7	TRBD2	CASSEDVAGDGSNEQYF	TGCGCCAGCAGTGAGGACGTGGCGGGAGACGGATCCAACGAGCAGTACTTC
TRBV28	NA	TRBJ2-2	NA	CASSRTRDMKDTGELFF	TGTGCCAGCAGTCGCACACGGGACATGAAGGACACCGGGGAGCTGTTTTTT
TRBV6-1	NA	TRBJ1-4	NA	CASSEPGNEKLFF	TGTGCCAGCAGTGAGCCGGGGAATGAAAAACTGTTTTTT
TRBV6-4	NA	TRBJ2-1	NA	CASSFGLEGNEQFF	TGTGCCAGCTCTTTCGGGTTGGAGGGCAATGAGCAGTTCTTC
TRBV5-1	NA	TRBJ1-1	NA	CASSSTGIIAFF	TGCGCCAGCAGCTCCACAGGGATCATAGCTTTCTTT
TRBV4-3	once	TRBJ2-1	NA	CASSQVTGGSSYNEQFF	TGCGCCAGCAGCCAAGTTACCGGAGGCAGCTCCTACAATGAGCAGTTCTTC
TRBV4-2	NA	TRBJ1-5	NA	CASSPSGGGLNSNQPQHF	TGTGCCAGCAGCCCCTCGGGTGGAGGGCTTAATAGCAATCAGCCCCAGCATTTT
TRBV30	NA	TRBJ1-3	TRBD1	CAWDRGSGNTIYF	TGTGCCTGGGACAGGGGGTCTGGAAACACCATATATTTT
TRBV5-5	NA	TRBJ1-1	NA	CASSLEGSLGTEAFF	TGTGCCAGCAGCTTGGAGGGGTCCTTGGGCACTGAAGCTTTCTTT
TRBV2	NA	TRBJ1-5	NA	CASSDGGSGQPQHF	TGTGCCAGCAGTGACGGTGGATCGGGTCAGCCCCAGCATTTT
TRBV12-5	NA	TRBJ1-2	TRBD1	CASAQGQGNYGYTF	TGTGCTAGTGCGCAGGGACAGGGGAACTATGGCTACACCTTC
TRBV7-6	NA	TRBJ2-2	NA	CASSLGGNTGELFF	TGTGCCAGCAGCTTAGGAGGGAACACCGGGGAGCTGTTTTTT
TRBV2	NA	TRBJ2-5	TRBD1	CASSEGTGTETQYF	TGTGCCAGCAGTGAAGGGACAGGGACAGAGACCCAGTACTTC
TRBV1	NA	TRBJ2-1	NA	CTSSPRQGSYNEQFF	TGCACCAGCAGCCCTCGACAGGGCTCCTACAATGAGCAGTTCTTC
TRBV18	NA	TRBJ2-7	NA	CASSPPPGYEQYF	TGTGCCAGCTCACCCCCCCCAGGGTACGAGCAGTACTTC
TRBV5-6	NA	TRBJ1-2	NA	CASSPPRGNYGYTF	TGTGCCAGCAGCCCCCCCCGGGGTAACTATGGCTACACCTTC
TRBV4-2	NA	TRBJ2-5	TRBD2	CASSPNPGLAGGSLGETQYF	TGTGCCAGCAGCCCCAATCCCGGACTAGCGGGAGGTTCATTGGGGGAGACCCAGTACTTC
TRBV24-1	few	TRBJ2-7	NA	CATSDPNDPVDGRDFAYEQYF	TGTGCCACCAGTGATCCCAATGACCCGGTCGACGGCCGGGACTTTGCTTACGAGCAGTACTTC
TRBV7-2	NA	TRBJ2-3	TRBD2	CASSSAGGRGGGTDTQYF	TGTGCCAGCAGCTCGGCGGGGGGTAGGGGCGGGGGCACAGATACGCAGTATTTT
TRBV29-1	NA	TRBJ2-7	NA	CSVELTERYNEQYF	TGCAGCGTTGAGTTGACAGAAAGATATAACGAGCAGTACTTC
TRBV19	NA	TRBJ2-2	TRBD2	CASRGRESGGELFF	TGTGCCAGTAGGGGGCGGGAGAGCGGCGGGGAGCTGTTTTTT
TRBV19	NA	TRBJ1-5	TRBD1	CASSIVGTGSNQPQHF	TGTGCCAGTAGTATAGTAGGGACAGGCAGCAATCAGCCCCAGCATTTT
TRBV7-8	NA	TRBJ1-5	NA	CASSPTVNGNQPQHF	TGTGCCAGCAGTCCGACTGTGAATGGCAATCAGCCCCAGCATTTT
TRBV7-9	NA	TRBJ2-5	TRBD2	CASSLGTSVETQYF	TGTGCCAGCAGCTTAGGGACTAGCGTTGAGACCCAGTACTTC
TRBV5-6	NA	TRBJ2-3	TRBD2	CASSVPTTSEHYTDTQYF	TGTGCCAGCAGCGTCCCCACTACTAGCGAGCATTACACAGATACGCAGTATTTT
TRBV2	NA	TRBJ2-5	TRBD1	CASSDRGPETQYF	TGTGCCAGCAGCGACAGGGGGCCAGAGACCCAGTACTTC
TRBV19	NA	TRBJ2-3	TRBD2	CASSRGGTSGRDTQYF	TGTGCCAGTAGCCGGGGAGGGACTAGCGGGAGGGATACGCAGTATTTT
TRBV4-2	NA	TRBJ2-5	TRBD1	CASSLESRGQETQYF	TGTGCCAGCAGCCTAGAATCCAGGGGGCAAGAGACCCAGTACTTC
TRBV7-9	NA	TRBJ2-1	TRBD2	CASSGASGVYNEQFF	TGTGCCAGCAGCGGGGCTAGCGGAGTTTACAATGAGCAGTTCTTC
TRBV28	few	TRBJ1-6	TRBD1	CASTLGDRGMKLHF	TGTGCCAGCACCTTGGGGGACAGGGGGATGAAACTCCACTTT
TRBV12-3/TRBV12-4	NA	TRBJ1-6	NA	CASSFQETSPLHF	TGTGCCAGCAGTTTTCAGGAAACCTCACCCCTCCACTTT
TRBV20-1	once	TRBJ1-2	NA	CSARGQYGYTF	TGCAGTGCTAGAGGGCAGTATGGCTACACCTTC
TRBV19	NA	TRBJ2-3	TRBD2	CASGMGGGSTDTQYF	TGTGCCAGTGGGATGGGGGGAGGGTCCACAGATACGCAGTATTTT